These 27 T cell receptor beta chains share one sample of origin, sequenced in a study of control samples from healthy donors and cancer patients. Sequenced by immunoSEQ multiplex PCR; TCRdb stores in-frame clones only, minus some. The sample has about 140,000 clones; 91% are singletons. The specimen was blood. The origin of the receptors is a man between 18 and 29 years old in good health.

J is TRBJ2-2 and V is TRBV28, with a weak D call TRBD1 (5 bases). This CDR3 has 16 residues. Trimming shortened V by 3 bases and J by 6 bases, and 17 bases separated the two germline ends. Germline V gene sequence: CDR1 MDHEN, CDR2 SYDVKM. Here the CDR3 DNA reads TGTGCCAGCAGTTTTGGGCAGGGTTTTGCCTCCGGGGAGCTGTTTTTT. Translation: CASSFGQGFASGELFF.

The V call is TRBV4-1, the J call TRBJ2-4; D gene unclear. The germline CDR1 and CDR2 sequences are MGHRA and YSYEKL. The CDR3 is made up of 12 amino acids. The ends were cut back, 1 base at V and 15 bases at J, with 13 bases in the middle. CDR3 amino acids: CASSQGEGLRYF. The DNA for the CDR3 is TGCGCCAGCAGCCAAGGGGAAGGTCTAAGGTACTTC.

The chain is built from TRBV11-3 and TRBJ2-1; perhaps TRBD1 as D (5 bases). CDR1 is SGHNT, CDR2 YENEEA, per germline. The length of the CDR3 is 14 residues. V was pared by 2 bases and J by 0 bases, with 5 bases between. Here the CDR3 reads CASSLQGSYNEQFF. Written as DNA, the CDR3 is TGTGCCAGCAGCTTACAGGGCTCCTACAATGAGCAGTTCTTC.

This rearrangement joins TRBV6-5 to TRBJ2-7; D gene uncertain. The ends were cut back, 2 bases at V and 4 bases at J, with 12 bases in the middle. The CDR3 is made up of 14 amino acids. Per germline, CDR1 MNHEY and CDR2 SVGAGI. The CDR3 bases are TGTGCCAGCAGTTACCGGACCCTGGGATACGAGCAGTACTTC. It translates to CASSYRTLGYEQYF.

Here the CDR3 DNA reads TGTGCCAGCAGACGGACAGGGTCTAACACTGAAGCTTTCTTT. Translation gives CASRRTGSNTEAFF. The chain recombines TRBV2 with TRBJ1-1; 8 bases match TRBD1. V trimming: 6 bases; J trimming: 2 bases; junction bases outside the gene matches: 5. Germline assignment: CDR1 SNHLY and CDR2 FYNNEI. The CDR3 loop spans 14 amino acids.

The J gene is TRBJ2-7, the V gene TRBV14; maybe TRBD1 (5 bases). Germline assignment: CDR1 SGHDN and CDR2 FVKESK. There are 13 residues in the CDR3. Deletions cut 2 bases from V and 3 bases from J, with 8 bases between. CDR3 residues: CASSQLRGYEQYF. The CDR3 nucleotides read TGTGCCAGCAGCCAACTTAGGGGCTACGAGCAGTACTTC.

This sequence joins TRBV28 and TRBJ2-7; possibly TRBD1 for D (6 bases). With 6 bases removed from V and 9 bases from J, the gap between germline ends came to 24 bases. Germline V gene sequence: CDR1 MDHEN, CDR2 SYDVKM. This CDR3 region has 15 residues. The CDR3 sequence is CASRSQQGGSLGQYF. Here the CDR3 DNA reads TGTGCCAGCAGATCTCAACAGGGCGGGTCCTTGGGGCAGTACTTC.

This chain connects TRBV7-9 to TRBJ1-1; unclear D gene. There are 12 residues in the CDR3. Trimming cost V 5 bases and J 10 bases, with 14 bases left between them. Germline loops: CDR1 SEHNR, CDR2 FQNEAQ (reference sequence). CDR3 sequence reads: CASSAPGGGAFF. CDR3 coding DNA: TGTGCCAGCAGCGCCCCCGGTGGCGGAGCTTTCTTT.

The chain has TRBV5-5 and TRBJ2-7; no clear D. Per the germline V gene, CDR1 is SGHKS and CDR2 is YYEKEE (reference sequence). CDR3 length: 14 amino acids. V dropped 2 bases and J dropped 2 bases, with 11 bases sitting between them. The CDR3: CASSLDQVAYEQYF. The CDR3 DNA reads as TGTGCCAGCAGCTTAGACCAGGTGGCCTACGAGCAGTACTTC.

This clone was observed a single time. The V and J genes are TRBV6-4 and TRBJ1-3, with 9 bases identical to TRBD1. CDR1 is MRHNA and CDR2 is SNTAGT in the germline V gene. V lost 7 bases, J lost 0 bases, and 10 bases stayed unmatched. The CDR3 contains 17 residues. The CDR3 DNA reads TGTGCCAGCACTCCCGGGACAGGGATAAACTCTGGAAACACCATATATTTT. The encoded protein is CASTPGTGINSGNTIYF.

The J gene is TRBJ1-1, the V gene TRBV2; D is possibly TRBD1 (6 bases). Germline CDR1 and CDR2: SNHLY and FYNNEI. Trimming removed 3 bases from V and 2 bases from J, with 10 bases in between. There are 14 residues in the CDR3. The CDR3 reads CASSDQGRNTEAFF. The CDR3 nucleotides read TGTGCCAGCAGTGACCAGGGGAGAAACACTGAAGCTTTCTTT.

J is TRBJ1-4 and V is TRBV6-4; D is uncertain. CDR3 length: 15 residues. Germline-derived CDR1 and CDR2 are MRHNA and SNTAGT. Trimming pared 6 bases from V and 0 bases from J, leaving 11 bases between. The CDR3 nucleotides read TGTGCCAGCAGCCCCTCTGGATCAACTAATGAAAAACTGTTTTTT. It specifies CASSPSGSTNEKLFF.

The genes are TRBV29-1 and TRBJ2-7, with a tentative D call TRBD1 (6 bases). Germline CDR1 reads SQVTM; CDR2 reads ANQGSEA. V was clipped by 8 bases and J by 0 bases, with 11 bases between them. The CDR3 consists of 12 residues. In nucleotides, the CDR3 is TGCAGCACACGGACAGACTCCTACGAGCAGTACTTC. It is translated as CSTRTDSYEQYF.

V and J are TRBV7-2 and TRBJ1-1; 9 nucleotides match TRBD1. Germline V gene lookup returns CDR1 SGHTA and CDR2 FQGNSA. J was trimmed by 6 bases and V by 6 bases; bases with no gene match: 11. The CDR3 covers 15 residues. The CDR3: CASRYTSQGASEAFF. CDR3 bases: TGTGCCAGCAGGTACACCTCACAGGGGGCCTCTGAAGCTTTCTTT.

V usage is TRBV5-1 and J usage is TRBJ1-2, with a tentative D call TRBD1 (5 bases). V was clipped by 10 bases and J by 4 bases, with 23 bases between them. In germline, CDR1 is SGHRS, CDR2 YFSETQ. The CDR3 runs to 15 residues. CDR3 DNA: TGCGCCCGACTCGCATCAAGCGGGGGGGGCTATGGCTACACCTTC. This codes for CARLASSGGGYGYTF.

DNA for the CDR3: TGTGCCAGTAGCAATGGGGGGCTGGATGAGCAGTTCTTC. Translating it yields CASSNGGLDEQFF. The V and J genes are TRBV19 and TRBJ2-1; D possibly uses TRBD1 or TRBD2 (6 bases each). The V gene lost 6 bases and the J gene lost 8 bases, with 14 bases spanning the gap. Germline assignment: CDR1 LNHDA and CDR2 SQIVND (reference sequence). This CDR3 is 13 amino acids long.

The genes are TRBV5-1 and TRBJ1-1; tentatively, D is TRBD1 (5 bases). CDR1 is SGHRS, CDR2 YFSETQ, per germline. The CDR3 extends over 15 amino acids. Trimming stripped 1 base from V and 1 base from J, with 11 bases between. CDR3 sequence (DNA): TGCGCCAGCAGCTTGACAGGAAGTCAGAACACTGAAGCTTTCTTT. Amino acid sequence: CASSLTGSQNTEAFF.

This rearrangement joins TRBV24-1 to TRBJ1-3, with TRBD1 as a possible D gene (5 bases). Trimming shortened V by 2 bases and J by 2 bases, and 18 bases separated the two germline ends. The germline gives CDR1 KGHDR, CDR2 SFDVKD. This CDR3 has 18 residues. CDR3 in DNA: TGTGCCACCAGTGATTCCCGGGACGGTGCGACGGCTGGAAACACCATATATTTT. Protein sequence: CATSDSRDGATAGNTIYF.

The CDR3 spells CASSHSVDTGELFF. The CDR3 region has the DNA TGTGCCAGCAGCCACTCCGTAGACACCGGGGAGCTGTTTTTT. V is TRBV11-1 and J is TRBJ2-2; D not resolved. V lost 5 bases, J lost 3 bases, and 10 bases lay in between. This CDR3 comprises 14 residues. CDR1 is SGHAT, CDR2 FQDESV, per germline (reference sequence).

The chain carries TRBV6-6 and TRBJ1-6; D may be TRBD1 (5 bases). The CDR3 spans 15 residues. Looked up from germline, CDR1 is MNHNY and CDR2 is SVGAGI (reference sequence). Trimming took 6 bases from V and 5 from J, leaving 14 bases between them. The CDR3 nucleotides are TGTGCCAGCAGCCTAAGCAGGGTGCATAATTCACCCCTCCACTTT. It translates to CASSLSRVHNSPLHF.

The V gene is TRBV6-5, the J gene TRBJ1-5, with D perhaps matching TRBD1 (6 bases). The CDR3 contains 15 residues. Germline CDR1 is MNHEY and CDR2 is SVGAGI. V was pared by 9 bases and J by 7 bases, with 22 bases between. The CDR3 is CASLTSGGAGQPQHF. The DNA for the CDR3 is TGTGCCAGTCTTACCTCGGGGGGGGCGGGGCAGCCCCAGCATTTT.

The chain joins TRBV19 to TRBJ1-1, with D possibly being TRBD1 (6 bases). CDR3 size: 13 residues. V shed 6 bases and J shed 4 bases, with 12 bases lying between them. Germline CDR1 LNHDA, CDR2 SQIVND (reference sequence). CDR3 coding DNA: TGTGCCAGTAGACAGGGAGGAGTCACTGAAGCTTTCTTT. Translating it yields CASRQGGVTEAFF. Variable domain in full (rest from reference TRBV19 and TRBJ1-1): DGGITQSPKYLFRKEGQNVTLSCEQNLNHDAMYWYRQDPGQGLRLIYYSQIVNDFQKGDIAEGYSVSREKKESFPLTVTSAQKNPTAFYLCASRQGGVTEAFFGQGTRLTVV.

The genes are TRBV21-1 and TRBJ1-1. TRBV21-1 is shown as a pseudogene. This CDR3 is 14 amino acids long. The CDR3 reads CASSKYWVNTEAFF. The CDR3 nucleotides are TGTGCCAGCAGCAAATACTGGGTTAACACTGAAGCTTTCTTT.

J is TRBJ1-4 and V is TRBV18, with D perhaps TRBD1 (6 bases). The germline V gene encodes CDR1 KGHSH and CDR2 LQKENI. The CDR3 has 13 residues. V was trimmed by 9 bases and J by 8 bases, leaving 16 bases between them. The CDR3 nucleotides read TGTGCCAGTGAACCGGGCGGGGGCGAAAAACTGTTTTTT. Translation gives CASEPGGGEKLFF.

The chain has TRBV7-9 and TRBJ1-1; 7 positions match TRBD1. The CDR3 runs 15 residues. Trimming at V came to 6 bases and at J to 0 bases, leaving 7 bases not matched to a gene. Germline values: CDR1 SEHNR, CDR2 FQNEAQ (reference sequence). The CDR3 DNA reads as TGTGCCAGCAGACGCGGACAGGCAATGAACACTGAAGCTTTCTTT. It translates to CASRRGQAMNTEAFF. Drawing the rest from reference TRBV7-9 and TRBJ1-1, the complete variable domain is DTGVSQNPRHKITKRGQNVTFRCDPISEHNRLYWYRQTLGQGPEFLTYFQNEAQLEKSRLLSDRFSAERPKGSFSTLEIQRTEQGDSAMYLCASRRGQAMNTEAFFGQGTRLTVV.

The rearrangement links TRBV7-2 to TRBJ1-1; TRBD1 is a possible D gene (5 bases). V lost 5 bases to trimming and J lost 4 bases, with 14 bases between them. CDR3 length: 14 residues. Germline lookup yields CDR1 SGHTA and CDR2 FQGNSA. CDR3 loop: CASSPRGGLTEAFF. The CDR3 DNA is TGTGCCAGCAGCCCTCGGGGGGGTCTCACTGAAGCTTTCTTT.

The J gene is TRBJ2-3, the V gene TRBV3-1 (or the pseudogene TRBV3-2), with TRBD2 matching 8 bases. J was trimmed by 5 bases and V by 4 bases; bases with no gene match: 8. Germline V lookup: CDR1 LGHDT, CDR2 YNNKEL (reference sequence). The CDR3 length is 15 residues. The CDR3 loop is CASSLKGLEGDTQYF. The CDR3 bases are TGTGCCAGCAGCCTCAAGGGACTAGAAGGAGATACGCAGTATTTT.